This T cell receptor beta chain was profiled in a study of shared clonotypes between healthy human individuals. Study findings and constraints: Generally, estimated richness proved larger in naive subsets than it did in memory subsets. An expected dependence of interdonor clonotype sharing on sequencing depth was noted.

Donors, without exception, were Caucasian adults residing in Nashville, Tennessee. Per the original data handling: Filtering differed since immunoSEQ provided only junctions, with no quality scores. TCRdb keeps only in-frame clones here, not all; method: immunoSEQ multiplex PCR. D and trimming were read from the DNA, whereas the V and J calls and clone size are those reported in that table. The sample yields nearly 1,000,000 clones, over 75% seen once. Germline V gene lookup returns CDR1 KGHSH and CDR2 LQKENI. CDR3 length: 14 residues. V shed 4 bases, J shed 7 bases, and the junction held 8 bases outside the gene matches. In regard to this clone: The antigen is not known.

The specimen was memory CD4+ T cells sorted from blood. The sample's subset: CD45RA-negative fraction. The J gene is TRBJ1-1, the V gene TRBV18, with 8 bases that match TRBD1. The TCR was taken from a man aged 18 to 30 in good health. The CDR3 DNA sequence: TGTGCCAGCTCACGGGACAGGTTTTACGGTGAAGCTTTCTTT. Translating gives CASSRDRFYGEAFF. Looking up the rest from reference TRBV18 and TRBJ1-1 gives the full variable domain: NAGVMQNPRHLVRRRGQEARLRCSPMKGHSHVYWYRQLPEEGLKFMVYLQKENIIDESGMPKERFSAEFPKEGPSILRIQQVVRGDSAAYFCASSRDRFYGEAFFGQGTRLTVV.